This T cell receptor beta chain derives from a study of vaccination effects on CD4 cells after COVID-19. Within the ViraFEST assay, antigen-specific CD4+ T cells underwent expansion with viral peptide pools prior to sequencing. When less than 13 days of culture had elapsed, CD4+ T cells were isolated. Of the BNT162b2 and mRNA-1273 vaccines, participants received two doses of one or the other. Assay: immunoSEQ multiplex PCR; the TCRdb copy retains only in-frame clones and omits some. In the table there are tens of thousands of clones, approximately 73% of which are singletons. On this clone itself: Its matching antigen is unknown.

The ends were cut back, 1 base at V and 2 bases at J, with 12 bases in the middle. Per germline, CDR1 LGHDT and CDR2 YNNKEL (reference sequence). This CDR3 region has 15 residues. The TCR was taken from a human donor who received a COVID-19 vaccine. The rearrangement joins TRBV3-1 (or the pseudogene TRBV3-2) to TRBJ2-7; D call uncertain. The sample consisted of CD4+ T cells from PBMCs cultured with HCoV-229E spike peptides, taken after COVID-19 vaccination. The CDR3 protein is CASSQGWGSPYEQYV. In nucleotides, the CDR3 is TGTGCCAGCAGCCAAGGTTGGGGTAGCCCCTACGAGCAGTACGTC.